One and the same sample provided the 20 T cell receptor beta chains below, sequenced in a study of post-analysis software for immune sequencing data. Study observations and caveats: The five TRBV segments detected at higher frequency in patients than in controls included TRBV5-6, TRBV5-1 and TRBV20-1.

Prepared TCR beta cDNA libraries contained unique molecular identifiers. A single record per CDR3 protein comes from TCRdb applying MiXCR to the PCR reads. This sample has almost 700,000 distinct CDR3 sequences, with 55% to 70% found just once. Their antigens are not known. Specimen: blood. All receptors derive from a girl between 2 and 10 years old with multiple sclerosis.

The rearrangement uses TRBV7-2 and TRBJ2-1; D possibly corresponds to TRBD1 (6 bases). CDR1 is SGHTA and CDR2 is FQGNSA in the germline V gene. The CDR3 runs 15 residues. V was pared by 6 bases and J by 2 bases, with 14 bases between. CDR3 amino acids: CASRPGTSTYNEQFF. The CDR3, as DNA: TGTGCCAGCAGACCCGGGACATCTACCTACAATGAGCAGTTCTTC.

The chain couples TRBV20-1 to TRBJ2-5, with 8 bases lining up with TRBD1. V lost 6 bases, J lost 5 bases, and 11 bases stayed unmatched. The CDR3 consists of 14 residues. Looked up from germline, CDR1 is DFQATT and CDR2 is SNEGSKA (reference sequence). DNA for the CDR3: TGCAGTGCAAAGCCCCTGACAGGGGTCGAGACCCAGTACTTC. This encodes CSAKPLTGVETQYF.

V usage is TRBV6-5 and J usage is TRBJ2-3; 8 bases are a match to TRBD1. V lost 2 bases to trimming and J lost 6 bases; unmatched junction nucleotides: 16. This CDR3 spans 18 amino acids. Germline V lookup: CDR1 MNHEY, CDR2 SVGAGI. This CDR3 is CASSYDPGQAHKRDTQYF. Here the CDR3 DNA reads TGTGCCAGCAGTTACGACCCGGGACAGGCTCATAAGCGGGATACGCAGTATTTT.

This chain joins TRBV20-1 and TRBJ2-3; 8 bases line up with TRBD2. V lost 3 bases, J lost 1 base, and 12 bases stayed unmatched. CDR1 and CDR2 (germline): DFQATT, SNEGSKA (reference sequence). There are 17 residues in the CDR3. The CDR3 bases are TGCAGTGCTAGTGGCGCGGGGGGCCTTTCCCGCACAGATACGCAGTATTTT. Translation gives CSASGAGGLSRTDTQYF.

This CDR3 reads CASSSTAGYNEQFF. CDR3 DNA sequence: TGTGCCAGCAGCTCTACCGCTGGATACAATGAGCAGTTCTTC. The V call is TRBV5-5, the J call TRBJ2-1; D gene ambiguous. The germline V gene has CDR1 SGHKS and CDR2 YYEKEE (reference sequence). Trimming took 3 bases from V and 4 from J, leaving 11 bases between them. The CDR3 loop spans 14 amino acids.

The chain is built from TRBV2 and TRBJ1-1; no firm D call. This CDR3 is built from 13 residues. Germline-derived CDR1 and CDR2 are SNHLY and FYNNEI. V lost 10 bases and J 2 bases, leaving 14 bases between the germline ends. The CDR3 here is CATARDFNTEAFF. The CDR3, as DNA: TGTGCCACCGCGAGGGATTTTAACACTGAAGCTTTCTTT.

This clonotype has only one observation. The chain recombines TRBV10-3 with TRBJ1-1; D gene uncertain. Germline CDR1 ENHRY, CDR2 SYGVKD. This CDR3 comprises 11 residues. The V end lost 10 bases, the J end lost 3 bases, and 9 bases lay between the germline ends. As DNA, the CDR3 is TGTGCCACGGGGTTGGACACTGAAGCTTTCTTT. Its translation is CATGLDTEAFF.

The chain's CDR3 is CASSLRPQTGFDGYTF. The CDR3 coding sequence is TGTGCCAGCAGCCTGCGCCCTCAGACAGGGTTTGATGGCTACACCTTC. The chain is built from TRBV4-2 and TRBJ1-2, with TRBD1 matching over 7 bases. The trim removed 4 bases at V and 6 bases at J, leaving 14 bases unmatched. The CDR3 contains 16 residues. Germline lookup yields CDR1 LGHNA and CDR2 YNFKEQ.

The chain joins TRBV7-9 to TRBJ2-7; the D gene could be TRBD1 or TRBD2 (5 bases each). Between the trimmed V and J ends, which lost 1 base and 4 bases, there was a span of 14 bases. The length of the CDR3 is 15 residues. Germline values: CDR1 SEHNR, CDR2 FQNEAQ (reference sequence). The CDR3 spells CASSLDGARGYEQYF. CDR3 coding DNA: TGTGCCAGCAGCTTAGATGGGGCGCGAGGGTACGAGCAGTACTTC.

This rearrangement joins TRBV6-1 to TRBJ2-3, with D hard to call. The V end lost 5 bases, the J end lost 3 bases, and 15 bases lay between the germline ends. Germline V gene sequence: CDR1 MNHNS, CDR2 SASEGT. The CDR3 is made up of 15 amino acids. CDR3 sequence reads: CASSPTWAVTDTQYF. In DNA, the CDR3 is TGTGCCAGCAGTCCTACCTGGGCGGTTACAGATACGCAGTATTTT.

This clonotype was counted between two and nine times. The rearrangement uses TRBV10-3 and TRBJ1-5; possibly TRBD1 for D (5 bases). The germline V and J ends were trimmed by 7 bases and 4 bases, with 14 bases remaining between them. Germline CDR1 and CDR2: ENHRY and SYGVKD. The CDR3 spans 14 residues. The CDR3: CAINRQHWNQPQHF. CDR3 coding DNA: TGTGCCATCAACCGACAGCACTGGAATCAGCCCCAGCATTTT.

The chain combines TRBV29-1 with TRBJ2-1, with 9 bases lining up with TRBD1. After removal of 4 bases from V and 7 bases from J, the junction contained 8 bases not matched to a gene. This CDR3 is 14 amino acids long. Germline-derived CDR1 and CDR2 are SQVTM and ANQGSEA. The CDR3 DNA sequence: TGCAGCGTTGTTGGGACAGGGTACTCGAATGAGCAGTTCTTC. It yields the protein CSVVGTGYSNEQFF.

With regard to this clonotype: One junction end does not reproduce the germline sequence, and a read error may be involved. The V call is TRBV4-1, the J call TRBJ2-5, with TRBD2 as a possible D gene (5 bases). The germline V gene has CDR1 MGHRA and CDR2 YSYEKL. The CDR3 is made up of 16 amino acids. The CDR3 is CASSHVGKEGREAQYF. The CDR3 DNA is TGCGCCAGCAGCCATGTAGGGAAGGAAGGGAGAGAGGCCCAGTACTTC.

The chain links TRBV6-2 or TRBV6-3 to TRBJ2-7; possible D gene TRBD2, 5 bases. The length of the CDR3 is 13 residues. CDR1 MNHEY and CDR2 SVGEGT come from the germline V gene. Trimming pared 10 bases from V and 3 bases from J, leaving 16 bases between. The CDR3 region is CATSVSGGYEQYF. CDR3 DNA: TGTGCCACCTCCGTCTCAGGAGGCTACGAGCAGTACTTC.

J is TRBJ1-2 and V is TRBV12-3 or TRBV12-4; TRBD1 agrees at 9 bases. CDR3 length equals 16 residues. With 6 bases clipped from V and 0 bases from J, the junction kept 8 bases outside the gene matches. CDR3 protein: CASRSTGGWTNYGYTF. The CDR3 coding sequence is TGTGCCAGCAGATCTACAGGGGGCTGGACTAACTATGGCTACACCTTC.

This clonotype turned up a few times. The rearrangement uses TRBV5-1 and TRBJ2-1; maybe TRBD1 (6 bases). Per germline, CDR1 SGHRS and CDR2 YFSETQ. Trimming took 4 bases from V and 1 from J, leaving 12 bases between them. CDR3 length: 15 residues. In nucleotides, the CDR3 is TGCGCCAGCAGCCTGGACACAGGGTCCTACAATGAGCAGTTCTTC. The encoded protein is CASSLDTGSYNEQFF.

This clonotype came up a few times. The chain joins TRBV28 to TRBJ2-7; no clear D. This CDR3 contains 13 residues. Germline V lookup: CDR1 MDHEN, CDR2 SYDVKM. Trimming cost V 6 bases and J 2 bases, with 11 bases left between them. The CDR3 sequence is CASRWTSTYEQYF. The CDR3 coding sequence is TGTGCCAGCAGGTGGACGTCGACCTACGAGCAGTACTTC.

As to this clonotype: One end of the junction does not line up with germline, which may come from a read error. The CDR3 DNA is TGTGCCGGCAGCGTAGGGCTAGGGGGCACAGATACGCAGTATTTT. This sequence encodes CAGSVGLGGTDTQYF. The chain is built from TRBV9 and TRBJ2-3; maybe TRBD1 (5 bases). Germline V lookup: CDR1 SGDLS, CDR2 YYNGEE. The CDR3 is 15 residues long.

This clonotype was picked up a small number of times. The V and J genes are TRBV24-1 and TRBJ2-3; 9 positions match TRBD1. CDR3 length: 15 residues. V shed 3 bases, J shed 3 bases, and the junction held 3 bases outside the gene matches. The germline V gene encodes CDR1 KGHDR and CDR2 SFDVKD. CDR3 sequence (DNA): TGTGCCACCAGTGATGCCGGGACAGGGACAGATACGCAGTATTTT. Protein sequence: CATSDAGTGTDTQYF.

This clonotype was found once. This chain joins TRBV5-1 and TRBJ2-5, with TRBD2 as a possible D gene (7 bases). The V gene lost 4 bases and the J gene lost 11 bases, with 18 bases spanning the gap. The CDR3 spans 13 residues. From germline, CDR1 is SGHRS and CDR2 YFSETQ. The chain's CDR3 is CASSPGGPGEQYF. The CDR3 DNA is TGCGCCAGCAGCCCCGGGGGGCCAGGGGAGCAGTACTTC.